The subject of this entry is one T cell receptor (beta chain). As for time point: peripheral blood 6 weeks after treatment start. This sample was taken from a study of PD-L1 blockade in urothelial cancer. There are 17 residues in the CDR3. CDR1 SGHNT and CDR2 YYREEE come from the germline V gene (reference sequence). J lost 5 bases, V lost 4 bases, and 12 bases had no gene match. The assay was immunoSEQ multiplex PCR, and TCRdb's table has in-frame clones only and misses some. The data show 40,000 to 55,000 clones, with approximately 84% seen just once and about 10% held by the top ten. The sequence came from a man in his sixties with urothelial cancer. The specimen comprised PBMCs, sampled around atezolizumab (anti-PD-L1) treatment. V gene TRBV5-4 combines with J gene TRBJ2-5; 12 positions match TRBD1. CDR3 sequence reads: CASSPGSGDRGLETQYF. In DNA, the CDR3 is TGTGCCAGCAGCCCCGGGAGTGGGGACAGGGGGCTTGAGACCCAGTACTTC.